This record covers a single T cell receptor (beta chain). Its antigen is not identified. The sample comes from a study of metastatic and nonmetastatic thyroid tumors. At the level of the study: Repertoires from malignant and benign thyroid patients were compared across blood and tumor or nodule tissue.

No patient received treatment before thyroid surgery. The junction had 6 bases not matched to a gene; V was cut back by 5 bases and J by 0 bases. Germline V lookup: CDR1 MNHEY, CDR2 SMNVEV (reference sequence). The CDR3 spans 15 residues. Whole-study results and caveats: When malignant thyroid tumors were compared with benign nodules, TCR beta diversity was reportedly significantly higher in the malignant tumors. This held in both blood and tumor samples.

Authors' data handling: Clinicopathological groups supplied CDR3 differences that were used to build a distant-metastasis classifier for papillary thyroid cancer. TCRdb re-analyzed the PCR reads through MiXCR. TCRdb assigned the V and J calls; the authors' analysis was not used. Found here are some 13,000 clones, under 25% of them singletons; the top ten hold 13% to 15%. The sample consisted of adjacent normal tissue. This chain connects TRBV27 to TRBJ1-2; TRBD1 matches 7 bases. This sequence was found in a female donor with papillary thyroid cancer or a benign thyroid nodule (not recorded which). Some clones in this sample may be carry-over from other donors' samples. The CDR3 DNA follows: TGTGCCAGCAGTCCTGCCGGGACAGCTAACTATGGCTACACCTTC. Protein product: CASSPAGTANYGYTF.